This T cell receptor beta chain was captured in a study of blood T cell repertoires in COVID-19. Overall study: COVID-19 samples, acute and convalescent, were from the United States, Italy and Spain. Sample material is recorded as cDNA or gDNA derived from T cells, B-cell-depleted T cells, or PBMCs.

The ends were cut back, 3 bases at V and 6 bases at J, with 6 bases in the middle. This CDR3 is built from 12 residues. Germline lookup yields CDR1 SGHTA and CDR2 FQGNSA. Source study methods: Estimates of nucleated cell counts were drawn from the amplification of reference gene primers. Clones were sequenced by immunoSEQ multiplex PCR, and TCRdb holds only the in-frame ones, with some missing. V, J and clone size derive from that table, while D and trimming were established from the DNA sequence. In the table there are about 190,000 clones, around 80% of which are singletons. The table lists this clone with a few counts.

The V and J genes are TRBV7-2 and TRBJ1-5; no firm D call. The origin of this receptor is a man aged 25-45 years with active or convalescent COVID-19. What was sequenced was peripheral blood. CDR3 in DNA: TGTGCCAGCAGCTTCTACGGTCAGCCCCAGCATTTT. Protein product: CASSFYGQPQHF.